This T cell receptor (beta chain) was captured in a study of blood T cell repertoires in COVID-19 (dated by TCRdb to 2018 to 2020). Regarding the research as a whole: Samples covering the acute and convalescent phases of COVID-19 were provided by collaborators in the United States, Italy and Spain. Where available, HLA class I and class II types were obtained from metadata supplied by the sample provider rather than from assay-based typing. A freely available public database, intended as a resource for researchers studying the immune response to SARS-CoV-2, is where the repertoires were released. The prospective study material was composed of cDNA or gDNA derived from T cells, B-cell-depleted T cells, or PBMCs. The samples were drawn from the first 160 participants of the ongoing ImmuneRACE study and from 950 to 1,500 subjects provided by 6 global collaborators. The sample metadata nearly always contained a de-identified subject ID, COVID-19 status, age in years and sex. The dataset comprised deeply sampled blood TCRbeta repertoires from subjects exposed to, actively infected with, or recovered from COVID-19.

The immunoSEQ Assay, a bias-controlled multiplex PCR, was used to amplify TCRbeta CDR3 regions from genomic DNA. Processing in the source paper ran as follows. Nucleated cell counts per sample were estimated from amplification of reference gene primers within the assay. To quantify the absolute abundance of each unique TCRbeta CDR3 rearrangement, sequence reads were collapsed and filtered. For each sample, productive Simpson clonality was calculated as the square root of Simpson's diversity index over productive rearrangements. TCRdb's version of the immuneACCESS table is confined to in-frame rearrangements and falls short of the full clone set. An unresolved V gene accounts for under half of the shortfall where checked; the remainder is of unknown origin. That table gives V, J and clone size, and the DNA gave D and trimming. Across this sample there are around 200,000 clones, with approximately 83% seen only once. Of the sample, around 2.3% falls within the top ten clones.

A remark on this clone: No antigen is known for it. Base qualities are not at hand, and no much larger clone is one base apart.

Collaborating institutions collected whole blood in K2EDTA tubes following their own protocols. Collaborator samples were shipped for TCRbeta analysis as frozen whole blood, isolated PBMCs, or DNA extracted from either sample type. Study-wide findings and limitations: The quantity of clinical and demographic metadata differed by source and by participant and was supplied without curation.

Trimming removed 0 bases from V and 0 bases from J; the gene matches leave 1 base unexplained. Taken from cysteine to phenylalanine, the CDR3 has 17 residues. The CDR3 DNA has 51 bases and is translated from base 1. For CDR1 and CDR2, the germline V gene lists SGHRS and YFSETQ. The sample consisted of peripheral blood. The TCR originated in a woman in her forties with active or convalescent COVID-19. The rearrangement joined TRBV5-1 to TRBJ1-3, with 12 bases matching TRBD1. The nucleotide sequence reads TGCGCCAGCAGCTTGGTGGGACAGGGGGCCTCTGGAAACACCATATATTTT. The resulting protein is CASSLVGQGASGNTIYF.